The 32 T cell receptor beta chains listed next were all sequenced from one sample in a study of cytomegalovirus exposure and HLA in healthy donors. The PCR had 60 Vbeta and 13 Jbeta primers. Repertoires were generated with immunoSEQ multiplex PCR, while TCRdb's copy carries only in-frame clones and drops some. The table has 210,000 or so clones, nearly 80% seen once; the top ten hold 1.5% to 2%. The sample taken for sequencing was PBMCs. The receptors were gathered from a man aged 18 to 29 in good health and CMV-seronegative.

Notes on this clone: This sample includes further DNA sequences coding for the same CDR3. The rearrangement joins TRBV27 to TRBJ2-3; D possibly corresponds to TRBD2 (5 bases). Trimming took 7 bases from V and 1 from J, leaving 15 bases between them. This CDR3 is built from 15 residues. Per germline, CDR1 MNHEY and CDR2 SMNVEV (reference sequence). This CDR3 is CASKPRECGTDTQYF. The DNA of the CDR3 is TGTGCCAGCAAACCCCGGGAATGCGGCACAGATACGCAGTATTTT.

The chain employs TRBV6-1 and TRBJ2-3, with D possibly TRBD2 on 5 matching bases. The CDR3 is 16 residues long. The V end lost 3 bases, the J end lost 2 bases, and 15 bases lay between the germline ends. Germline assignment: CDR1 MNHNS and CDR2 SASEGT. The CDR3 here is CASSDPLGRATDTQYF. The CDR3 nucleotides are TGTGCCAGCAGTGACCCTCTAGGGCGGGCCACAGATACGCAGTATTTT.

This clone was detected only a few times. The rearrangement links TRBV7-8 to TRBJ2-7; 12 bases match TRBD2. The CDR3 extends over 16 amino acids. Germline CDR1 reads SGHVS; CDR2 reads FQNEAQ. J gave up 0 bases and V 1 base, and 1 base lay outside the gene matches. CDR3 sequence: CASSLGGLAGSYEQYF. DNA for the CDR3: TGTGCCAGCAGCTTAGGGGGACTAGCGGGCTCCTACGAGCAGTACTTC.

The V gene is TRBV5-1, the J gene TRBJ2-7; D is uncertain. The V end was cut by 6 bases, the J end by 1 base, with 8 bases between. The length of the CDR3 is 12 residues. From germline, CDR1 is SGHRS and CDR2 YFSETQ. The CDR3 loop reads CASKTGSYEQYF. The CDR3 DNA follows: TGCGCCAGCAAAACGGGTTCCTACGAGCAGTACTTC.

This clone was seen only once. One end of the junction fails to match germline, which may point to a read error. This sequence joins TRBV30 and TRBJ2-2; 9 positions agree with TRBD1. The CDR3 extends over 15 amino acids. Per the germline V gene, CDR1 is GTSNPN and CDR2 is SVGIG (reference sequence). In DNA form, the CDR3 reads TGTGCCTGGAGTCTTCCAAGGACAGGGGACCGGGGAGCTGTTTTT. As protein: CAWSLPRTGDRGAVF. The full variable domain, in which reference TRBV30 and TRBJ2-2 provide the parts outside the CDR3, is SQTIHQWPATLVQPVGSPLSLECTVEGTSNPNLYWYRQAAGRGLQLLFYSVGIGQISSEVPQNLSASRPQDRQFILSSKKLLLSDSGFYLCAWSLPRTGDRGAVFGEGSRLTVL.

This clone was recorded once. Other nucleotide sequences from this sample produce the same CDR3. The chain combines TRBV19 with TRBJ1-2; D not resolved. The CDR3 loop spans 13 amino acids. Germline-derived CDR1 and CDR2 are LNHDA and SQIVND (reference sequence). V shed 3 bases and J shed 2 bases, with 7 bases lying between them. CDR3 loop: CASSITENYGYTF. The CDR3 DNA is TGTGCCAGTAGTATCACAGAGAACTATGGCTACACCTTC.

This rearrangement joins TRBV5-1 to TRBJ2-1; TRBD2 is a possible D gene (5 bases). This CDR3 has 14 residues. V was pared by 0 bases and J by 8 bases, with 12 bases between. CDR1 and CDR2 from the germline V gene are SGHRS and YFSETQ. This CDR3 is CASSLAQRVDEQFF. The CDR3 DNA follows: TGCGCCAGCAGCTTGGCCCAGAGGGTTGATGAGCAGTTCTTC. Drawing the rest from reference TRBV5-1 and TRBJ2-1, the complete variable domain is KAGVTQTPRYLIKTRGQQVTLSCSPISGHRSVSWYQQTPGQGLQFLFEYFSETQRNKGNFPGRFSGRQFSNSRSEMNVSTLELGDSALYLCASSLAQRVDEQFFGPGTRLTVL.

V gene TRBV5-5 combines with J gene TRBJ2-1, with TRBD2 identical over 7 bases. The CDR3 contains 15 residues. V shed 0 bases and J 7 bases; nucleotides not matched to a gene: 7. Germline-derived CDR1 and CDR2 are SGHKS and YYEKEE (reference sequence). In DNA, the CDR3 is TGTGCCAGCAGCTTGGAGGCGGGAGCTAGTAATGAGCAGTTCTTC. Translated, it gives CASSLEAGASNEQFF.

This clone came up a few times. The sample has other DNA sequences that encode this CDR3 too. The chain uses TRBV6-4 and TRBJ2-1, with 12 bases lining up with TRBD1. The CDR3 runs to 13 residues. V gave up 6 bases and J gave up 9 bases; unmatched junction bases: 3. The germline CDR1 and CDR2 sequences are MRHNA and SNTAGT. Here the CDR3 DNA reads TGTGCCAGCAGGGGACAGGGGGCGGGTGAGCAGTTCTTC. Amino acids: CASRGQGAGEQFF.

This chain connects TRBV7-3 to TRBJ2-7, with D perhaps matching TRBD1 (5 bases). The CDR3 is 15 residues long. Per the germline V gene, CDR1 is SGHTA and CDR2 is FQGTGA. The V end lost 3 bases, the J end lost 0 bases, and 12 bases lay between the germline ends. The chain's CDR3 is CASSFGQPSSYEQYF. The CDR3 nucleotides read TGTGCCAGCAGCTTTGGACAACCGAGCTCCTACGAGCAGTACTTC.

The V and J genes are TRBV7-2 and TRBJ1-1, with no clear D. The CDR3 is 11 residues long. V dropped 2 bases and J dropped 10 bases, with 8 bases sitting between them. Germline V gene lookup returns CDR1 SGHTA and CDR2 FQGNSA. CDR3: CASSLLLRAFF. The CDR3, as DNA: TGTGCCAGCAGCTTACTCCTCCGAGCTTTCTTT.

The chain joins TRBV5-4 to TRBJ2-6, with D possibly TRBD2 on 5 matching bases. This CDR3 is 16 amino acids long. Germline V gene sequence: CDR1 SGHNT, CDR2 YYREEE (reference sequence). V was cut by 0 bases and J by 1 base, with 8 bases left in between. The CDR3 region has the DNA TGTGCCAGCAGCTTGGTAAGGGAGTCTGGGGCCAACGTCCTGACTTTC. This sequence encodes CASSLVRESGANVLTF. Full variable domain (remainder filled in from reference TRBV5-4 and TRBJ2-6): ETGVTQSPTHLIKTRGQQVTLRCSSQSGHNTVSWYQQALGQGPQFIFQYYREEENGRGNFPPRFSGLQFPNYSSELNVNALELDDSALYLCASSLVRESGANVLTFGAGSRLTVL.

A few counts support this clone. This CDR3 reads CASSQQGFGETQYF. The CDR3 nucleotides read TGTGCCAGCAGCCAACAGGGGTTCGGGGAGACCCAGTACTTC. The genes are TRBV7-6 and TRBJ2-5; 7 bases map to TRBD1. The germline V gene has CDR1 SGHVS and CDR2 FNYEAQ. Trimming took 5 bases from V and 5 from J; bases not matched to a gene: 8. The CDR3 is 14 residues long. The full variable domain, in which reference TRBV7-6 and TRBJ2-5 provide the parts outside the CDR3, is GAGVSQSPRYKVTKRGQDVALRCDPISGHVSLYWYRQALGQGPEFLTYFNYEAQQDKSGLPNDRFSAERPEGSISTLTIQRTEQRDSAMYRCASSQQGFGETQYFGPGTRLLVL.

This chain links TRBV6-1 with TRBJ2-7; a weak D match, TRBD1 (5 bases). This CDR3 comprises 13 residues. The V and J ends lost 1 base and 5 bases respectively, with 9 bases between them. The germline CDR1 and CDR2 sequences are MNHNS and SASEGT. Written as DNA, the CDR3 is TGTGCCAGCAGTGAAGACAGGTCGAACGAGCAGTACTTC. Amino acid sequence: CASSEDRSNEQYF.

There are a few counts of this clone. The rearrangement uses TRBV9 and TRBJ1-1, with D possibly TRBD1 on 5 matching bases. Germline lookup yields CDR1 SGDLS and CDR2 YYNGEE. Trimming stripped 3 bases from V and 2 bases from J, with 11 bases between. This CDR3 comprises 14 residues. DNA of the CDR3: TGTGCCAGCAGCGGTGTAGACAGTAACACTGAAGCTTTCTTT. It translates to CASSGVDSNTEAFF.

Notes on this clone: Different DNA sequences within this sample yield the same CDR3. The chain combines TRBV6-1 with TRBJ2-3; TRBD1 matches 7 bases. Looked up from germline, CDR1 is MNHNS and CDR2 is SASEGT. V dropped 4 bases and J dropped 0; count of bases not matched to a gene: 1. This CDR3 is 14 amino acids long. The CDR3 loop is CASSGTGSTDTQYF. CDR3 DNA: TGTGCCAGCAGTGGGACAGGTAGCACAGATACGCAGTATTTT.

The chain carries TRBV18 and TRBJ1-5, with 9 bases fitting TRBD1. V trimming: 2 bases; J trimming: 2 bases; junction bases outside the gene matches: 4. The CDR3 sequence is 16 residues long. The germline CDR1 and CDR2 sequences are KGHSH and LQKENI. The CDR3 protein is CASSPTTGGGNQPQHF. Here the CDR3 DNA reads TGTGCCAGCTCACCAACGACAGGGGGTGGCAATCAGCCCCAGCATTTT.

This clone was found once. The rearrangement joins TRBV14 to TRBJ1-1; the match to TRBD1 covers 7 bases. CDR1 and CDR2 (germline): SGHDN, FVKESK. V lost 5 bases and J lost 12; bases outside the gene matches: 12. This CDR3 is built from 13 residues. CDR3: CASSEAGRQGPFF. Here the CDR3 DNA reads TGTGCCAGCAGCGAAGCCGGGAGACAGGGCCCTTTCTTT.

This chain uses TRBV19 with TRBJ1-2, with a tentative D call TRBD1 (6 bases). The germline gives CDR1 LNHDA, CDR2 SQIVND (reference sequence). The CDR3 sequence is 16 residues long. The ends were cut back, 3 bases at V and 0 bases at J, with 14 bases in the middle. CDR3 DNA sequence: TGTGCCAGTAGTATCTTAACAGGGATTACTAACTATGGCTACACCTTC. This sequence encodes CASSILTGITNYGYTF.

V usage is TRBV19 and J usage is TRBJ1-2; 10 bases match TRBD1. The CDR3 consists of 16 residues. Germline V lookup: CDR1 LNHDA, CDR2 SQIVND (reference sequence). V gave up 7 bases and J gave up 0 bases; unmatched junction bases: 8. CDR3 nucleotides: TGTGCCAGTACCTCGGACAGGGGGGATACTAACTATGGCTACACCTTC. This translates into CASTSDRGDTNYGYTF.

The chain has TRBV7-2 and TRBJ2-1; D is unresolved. V was shortened by 5 bases and J by 4 bases, with 3 bases between the two germline ends. The CDR3 is 11 amino acids. The V gene's germline CDR1 is SGHTA and CDR2 FQGNSA. CDR3 loop: CASSRYNEQFF. For the CDR3, the DNA is TGTGCCAGCAGCCGTTACAATGAGCAGTTCTTC.

The chain combines TRBV7-9 with TRBJ1-1; D unresolved. Trimming removed 0 bases from V and 3 bases from J, with 14 bases in between. Germline CDR1 and CDR2: SEHNR and FQNEAQ (reference sequence). The CDR3 runs to 16 residues. CDR3 in amino acids: CASSLALVGRDTEAFF. DNA of the CDR3: TGTGCCAGCAGCTTAGCTCTGGTCGGGCGGGACACTGAAGCTTTCTTT. Using reference TRBV7-9 and TRBJ1-1 for the parts outside the CDR3, the full variable domain is DTGVSQNPRHKITKRGQNVTFRCDPISEHNRLYWYRQTLGQGPEFLTYFQNEAQLEKSRLLSDRFSAERPKGSFSTLEIQRTEQGDSAMYLCASSLALVGRDTEAFFGQGTRLTVV.

Here the CDR3 DNA reads TGTGCCAGCAGCCCGCCAGGGGGTAGAGAGACCCAGTACTTC. Amino acid sequence: CASSPPGGRETQYF. This chain joins TRBV7-9 and TRBJ2-5, with 7 nucleotides matching TRBD1. With V trimmed by 5 bases and J by 4 bases, 7 bases remained unmatched. The V gene's germline CDR1 is SEHNR and CDR2 FQNEAQ (reference sequence). This CDR3 contains 14 residues.

The chain uses TRBV29-1 and TRBJ1-1; D is unresolved. Per germline, CDR1 SQVTM and CDR2 ANQGSEA. V was pared by 4 bases and J by 4 bases, with 19 bases between. The CDR3 totals 15 residues. The CDR3 DNA reads TGCAGCGTTGGGTTTGAAGCGGGTTGGGGCACTGAAGCTTTCTTT. This translates into CSVGFEAGWGTEAFF.

V and J are TRBV5-5 and TRBJ1-1; D unresolved. The length of the CDR3 is 14 residues. Germline assignment: CDR1 SGHKS and CDR2 YYEKEE (reference sequence). The V end was cut by 1 base, the J end by 1 base, with 8 bases between. The CDR3 DNA reads as TGTGCCAGCAGCTTGTACAGCTCGAACACTGAAGCTTTCTTT. Its translation is CASSLYSSNTEAFF.

This chain connects TRBV30 to TRBJ1-3, with 8 nucleotides matching TRBD1. With 3 bases clipped from V and 0 bases from J, the junction kept 7 bases outside the gene matches. Germline CDR1 is GTSNPN and CDR2 is SVGIG (reference sequence). The CDR3 consists of 16 residues. CDR3: CAWSPDRAYSGNTIYF. The CDR3 DNA is TGTGCCTGGAGCCCGGACAGGGCTTACTCTGGAAACACCATATATTTT.

The chain links TRBV27 to TRBJ2-7, with 8 bases fitting TRBD1. This CDR3 spans 13 amino acids. The germline CDR1 and CDR2 sequences are MNHEY and SMNVEV (reference sequence). With 6 bases clipped from V and 4 bases from J, the junction kept 5 bases outside the gene matches. Written as DNA, the CDR3 is TGTGCCAGCAGGGGCAGGGGGCTTTACGAGCAGTACTTC. Translated: CASRGRGLYEQYF.

The rearrangement uses TRBV27 and TRBJ2-7; TRBD1 matches 8 bases. Losses at the gene ends were 2 bases for V and 2 bases for J; bases not matched to a gene: 2. The CDR3 is made up of 14 amino acids. Germline CDR1 MNHEY, CDR2 SMNVEV (reference sequence). The CDR3 reads CASSLGQGTYEQYF. DNA for the CDR3: TGTGCCAGCAGTTTAGGACAGGGAACCTACGAGCAGTACTTC.

Only one count was recorded for this clone. The identical CDR3 is also encoded by other nucleotide sequences in the sample. The rearrangement links TRBV15 to TRBJ2-7, with D maybe TRBD1 (5 bases). Per germline, CDR1 LNHNV and CDR2 YYDKDF (reference sequence). This CDR3 comprises 14 residues. Trimming shortened V by 1 base and J by 2 bases, and 9 bases separated the two germline ends. CDR3 sequence reads: CATSRGGTTYEQYF. Written as DNA, the CDR3 is TGTGCCACCAGCAGAGGGGGCACGACCTACGAGCAGTACTTC.

V is TRBV28 and J is TRBJ1-5; D call uncertain. Germline V gene lookup returns CDR1 MDHEN and CDR2 SYDVKM. The CDR3 covers 13 residues. Trimming left V 3 bases short and J 0 bases short, with 3 bases between. CDR3 DNA sequence: TGTGCCAGCAGTTTTCGTAGCAATCAGCCCCAGCATTTT. Translation: CASSFRSNQPQHF.

The chain couples TRBV14 to TRBJ2-3, with TRBD2 as a possible D gene (6 bases). With 6 bases removed from V and 5 bases from J, the gap between germline ends came to 18 bases. From germline, CDR1 is SGHDN and CDR2 FVKESK. This CDR3 comprises 15 residues. The chain's CDR3 is CASRKGGVRIDTQYF. The CDR3 DNA reads TGTGCCAGCAGGAAAGGCGGGGTTCGCATAGATACGCAGTATTTT. Together with reference TRBV14 and TRBJ2-3, the CDR3 gives the full variable domain: EAGVTQFPSHSVIEKGQTVTLRCDPISGHDNLYWYRRVMGKEIKFLLHFVKESKQDESGMPNNRFLAERTGGTYSTLKVQPAELEDSGVYFCASRKGGVRIDTQYFGPGTRLTVL.

J is TRBJ2-2 and V is TRBV7-2; 8 bases are shared with TRBD2. This CDR3 comprises 15 residues. V gave up 4 bases and J gave up 8 bases; unmatched junction bases: 9. Germline values: CDR1 SGHTA, CDR2 FQGNSA. The CDR3 DNA follows: TGTGCCAGCAGCTCTGGTAGCGGGGCCGTGGGGGAGCTGTTTTTT. Translation gives CASSSGSGAVGELFF.